Listed below are T cell receptor beta chains from one sample, sequenced in a study of shared clonotypes between healthy human individuals. Assay: immunoSEQ multiplex PCR; the TCRdb copy retains only in-frame clones and omits some. The table has over a million clones, about 98.5% seen once; the top ten hold 0.36%. The sequencing sample was made of naive CD4+ T cells sorted from blood. These receptor sequences come from a man aged 25-45 years in good health. Both conserved end residues are part of each CDR3. A D gene is named only where the DNA matches it firmly. Only part of the rows carry a size: once, few, many, or a class if the clone is expanded.

V gene	clone size	D gene	J gene	CDR3 DNA	CDR3 protein
TRBV29-1	.	.	TRBJ1-1	TGCAGCGTTGTCCCAGGACTGAACACTGAAGCTTTCTTT	CSVVPGLNTEAFF
TRBV5-5	.	TRBD2	TRBJ2-7	TGTGCCAGCAGCTCCGCAATGGGACTAGCGGTAAAAAGGAGCTCCTACGAGCAGTACTTC	CASSSAMGLAVKRSSYEQYF
TRBV6-1	.	.	TRBJ2-7	TGTGCCAGCACTGGGGGCTTCTCCTACGAGCAGTACTTC	CASTGGFSYEQYF
TRBV9	.	.	TRBJ2-1	TGTGCCAGCAGCGTAGCGGGACGGAAAAGGGGTGAGCAGTTCTTC	CASSVAGRKRGEQFF
TRBV6-1	.	.	TRBJ1-2	TGTGCCAGCATTTTCTCGTCTGCCCGCTATGGCTACACCTTC	CASIFSSARYGYTF
TRBV29-1	.	.	TRBJ2-1	TGCAGCGTTGGAGGGGGACAAATGCCCTACAATGAGCAGTTCTTC	CSVGGGQMPYNEQFF
TRBV18	.	.	TRBJ1-5	TGTGCCAGCTCACCACAGGGGGGTGATCAGCCCCAGCATTTT	CASSPQGGDQPQHF
TRBV4-1	.	TRBD1	TRBJ2-3	TGCGCCAGCAGCCGACAGGGGGCTGGAGATACGCAGTATTTT	CASSRQGAGDTQYF
TRBV5-1	.	.	TRBJ2-7	TGCGCCAGCAGCTTGGAGGGACCCGCGCAGTACTTC	CASSLEGPAQYF
TRBV5-4	.	TRBD1	TRBJ2-1	TGTGCCAGCAGCCCGACAGGGGGCTCCTACAATGAGCAGTTCTTC	CASSPTGGSYNEQFF
TRBV7-9	.	.	TRBJ2-3	TGTGCCAGCAGCTTAGCGCGGGCTGTCGCAGATACGCAGTATTTT	CASSLARAVADTQYF
TRBV7-8	.	TRBD2	TRBJ2-1	TGTGCCAGCAGCTTAAGGACTAGAAATAACAATGAGCAGTTCTTC	CASSLRTRNNNEQFF
TRBV28	.	.	TRBJ2-5	TGTGCCAGCAGTACCGGACCCCGCCAAGAGACCCAGTACTTC	CASSTGPRQETQYF
TRBV7-9	.	TRBD1	TRBJ1-1	TGTGCCAGCAGCGAAGTGACAGGGGCCACTGAAGCTTTCTTT	CASSEVTGATEAFF
TRBV18	.	.	TRBJ1-3	TGTGCCAGCTCACGCGGACCCAGCTCTGGAAACACCATATATTTT	CASSRGPSSGNTIYF
TRBV18	.	.	TRBJ1-1	TGTGCCAGCTCACTCGACAGGATGAACACTGAAGCTTTCTTT	CASSLDRMNTEAFF
TRBV6-5	once	TRBD1	TRBJ2-7	TGTGCCAGCAGTTACGGGGGACAGGTTTTCGAGCAGTACTTC	CASSYGGQVFEQYF
TRBV4-1	.	.	TRBJ1-5	TGCGCCAGCAGCCAAGACAGGGGAATCAGCAATCAGCCCCAGCATTTT	CASSQDRGISNQPQHF
TRBV5-1	.	.	TRBJ2-1	TGCGCCAGCAGCCCGATGATGGACAATGAGCAGTTCTTC	CASSPMMDNEQFF
TRBV28	.	.	TRBJ1-5	TGTGCCAGCAGTTTAACGGTTAATCAGCCCCAGCATTTT	CASSLTVNQPQHF
TRBV9	once	TRBD2	TRBJ2-7	TGTGCCAGCAGCGTAGGCCAGCGGGAGTCCTACGAGCAGTACTTC	CASSVGQRESYEQYF
TRBV19	.	.	TRBJ1-5	TGTGCCAGTAGTATCGCAGGTCCTGATCAGCCCCAGCATTTT	CASSIAGPDQPQHF
TRBV4-1	.	TRBD2	TRBJ2-3	TGCGCCACCCAGGATTCAGCGGGAGGGCCGACAGATACGCAGTATTTT	CATQDSAGGPTDTQYF
TRBV28	once	.	TRBJ2-7	TGTGCCAGCACCTCAAGGGGGGGGGCCTGGTCCGACGAGCAGTACTTC	CASTSRGGAWSDEQYF
TRBV27	.	.	TRBJ2-3	TGTGCCAGCAGGCGCCCAGGGGAGGCAGATACGCAGTATTTT	CASRRPGEADTQYF
TRBV5-1	.	.	TRBJ2-1	TGCGCCAGCAGCTCAAAAACTAGGGGCTCCTACAATGAGCAGTTCTTC	CASSSKTRGSYNEQFF
TRBV28	.	.	TRBJ2-7	TGTGCCAGCAAAGCGGGTCCTAGCTCCTACGAGCAGTACTTC	CASKAGPSSYEQYF
TRBV27	.	.	TRBJ1-5	TGTGCCAGCAGTCCTATCCCCGGGGGGCAGCCCCAGCATTTT	CASSPIPGGQPQHF
TRBV28	.	TRBD1	TRBJ2-3	TGTGCCAGCAGTGGACCGGGACAGGGAGCAGATACGCAGTATTTT	CASSGPGQGADTQYF
TRBV5-1	.	.	TRBJ2-7	TGCGCCAGCAGCTTGGCCCAGGGATTTTCGGTCGAGCAGTACTTC	CASSLAQGFSVEQYF
TRBV11-2	.	.	TRBJ2-7	TGTGCCAGCAGCTTAGGGGTTCTCAAGTACGAGCAGTACTTC	CASSLGVLKYEQYF
TRBV5-5	.	.	TRBJ2-3	TGTGCCAGCTCTACAGCCAGAACAGATACGCAGTATTTT	CASSTARTDTQYF
TRBV7-7	.	.	TRBJ2-7	TGTGCCAGCAGCTTAGCCGGGAGCTACGAGCAGTACTTC	CASSLAGSYEQYF
TRBV2	.	.	TRBJ2-1	TGTGCCAGCAGTGTATCGGCTTCCCATGAGCAGTTCTTC	CASSVSASHEQFF
TRBV18	once	TRBD2	TRBJ2-7	TGTGCCAGCTCCCCGAGCGGGGGAGTGGTGTACGAGCAGTACTTC	CASSPSGGVVYEQYF
TRBV7-9	.	.	TRBJ1-1	TGTGCCAGCAGCTTCAGGGCGGCCACTGAAGCTTTCTTT	CASSFRAATEAFF
TRBV4-2	.	.	TRBJ2-2	TGTGCCAGCAGCCAAGGGCCAGGTTCCGGGGAGCTGTTTTTT	CASSQGPGSGELFF
TRBV14	.	TRBD1	TRBJ1-1	TGTGCCAGCAGCCGAGGAGGGCAGGGGGCTGAAGCTTTCTTT	CASSRGGQGAEAFF
TRBV27	.	.	TRBJ2-2	TGTGCCAGCTCCTGGAGGAAAATGACCGGGGAGCTGTTTTTT	CASSWRKMTGELFF
TRBV18	.	.	TRBJ2-5	TGTGCCAGCTCACCCACCGAAGAGACCCAGTACTTC	CASSPTEETQYF
TRBV5-8	.	.	TRBJ2-2	TGTGCCAGCAGCGGGATCGACACCGGGGAGCTGTTTTTT	CASSGIDTGELFF
TRBV2	.	TRBD1	TRBJ2-1	TGTGCCAGCACAGGACAGGGTACCTACAATGAGCAGTTCTTC	CASTGQGTYNEQFF
TRBV25-1	once	.	TRBJ1-4	TGTGCCAGCAGTAATCCTCACAGAGCAACTAATGAAAAACTGTTTTTT	CASSNPHRATNEKLFF